The text below deals with one TCR beta chain. This clonotype was observed many times. It has no known antigen specificity. Base-call qualities are not available, and no considerably larger clone is one nucleotide away. V is trimmed back by 5 bases and J by 1 base, and the junction contains 1 base that no gene match accounts for. Looking up the germline V gene yields CDR1 SQVTM and CDR2 ANQGSEA. The CDR3 spans 14 residues, from the cysteine through the phenylalanine. Kept here is only the CDR3 DNA, which spans 42 bases and is read in frame from base 1. This sample was taken from a study of glioma-infiltrating T cells (dated by TCRdb to 2016 to 2018). Regarding the complete study: The study sequenced TCR alpha- and beta-chain repertoires from glioma tissue, from non-neoplastic brain tissue and from matched peripheral blood mononuclear cells. To gauge divergence between tissue and blood T-cell populations, every tissue-infiltrating repertoire was compared against the peripheral blood repertoire from the same patient. The paired cohort was made up of three low-grade glioma patients, seven to nine primary glioblastoma patients and three non-glioma patients who contributed non-neoplastic brain tissue. Results and caveats for the whole study, not just this receptor: Small numbers underpinned the group comparisons: eight glioblastoma patients, three low-grade glioma patients and three non-neoplastic patients. Only a very small number of CDR3 sequences turned up in both tissue and blood, a result put down to high CDR3 diversity combined with limited sampling. VJ-independent divergence between tissue and blood was found to be below expectation in non-neoplastic patients but above expectation in all gliomas, particularly low-grade gliomas.

TCR alpha and beta CDR3 regions were amplified with the iRepertoire nested amplicon-rescue multiplex PCR (arm-PCR) platform from RNA. For one-step reverse transcription and amplification, roughly 100-450 ng of tissue mRNA or PBMC total RNA was used as input. After bead purification, a secondary multiplex PCR added Illumina adapters, and libraries were gel-purified between 200 and 400 bp. Libraries carried internal 6-nucleotide barcodes used for demultiplexing. Libraries were sequenced on an Illumina MiSeq with 2x220 or 2x250 nucleotide paired-end reads. As for the authors' bioinformatics: Paired reads were merged using FLASH 1.2.11 and were aligned to the GRCh37 human genome using BWA-MEM, after which TRA and TRB reads were extracted. V and J assignment used an IMGT-derived reference of cassette sequences and CDR3 motifs that included pseudogenes. Reads were translated in three frames, and productive CDR3s were defined by a C…FGXG motif without stop codons. A clonotype was defined as a unique combination of a V-J cassette pair and a CDR3 amino acid sequence. Reads were filtered by Hamming distance, thresholded by each sample's sequence error rate in mapped regions. In-frame beta chains were kept once TCRdb had trimmed the public reads at Q25 with fastp and called clones with MiXCR. For every CDR3 protein sequence, its rows merge into one entry that carries the most common genes and DNA. In this record, the V and J calls reflect TCRdb's handling and not the investigators' own analysis. The sample records 150,000 to 200,000 distinct CDR3 sequences, about 46% of which are singletons. The ten largest clones take up around 5% of the sample.

The chain is encoded by TRBV29-1 joined to TRBJ2-7; TRBD2 aligns with 14 central bases. The sample was glioma tissue, nonneoplastic brain tissue, or PBMCs (not recorded which). This sequence was found in a human donor with low-grade glioma or glioblastoma, undergoing nonglioma brain surgery, or in good health (not recorded which). The CDR3 is CSVRTSGGSYEQYF. The nucleotides read TGCAGCGTTCGGACTAGCGGGGGGTCCTACGAGCAGTACTTC.